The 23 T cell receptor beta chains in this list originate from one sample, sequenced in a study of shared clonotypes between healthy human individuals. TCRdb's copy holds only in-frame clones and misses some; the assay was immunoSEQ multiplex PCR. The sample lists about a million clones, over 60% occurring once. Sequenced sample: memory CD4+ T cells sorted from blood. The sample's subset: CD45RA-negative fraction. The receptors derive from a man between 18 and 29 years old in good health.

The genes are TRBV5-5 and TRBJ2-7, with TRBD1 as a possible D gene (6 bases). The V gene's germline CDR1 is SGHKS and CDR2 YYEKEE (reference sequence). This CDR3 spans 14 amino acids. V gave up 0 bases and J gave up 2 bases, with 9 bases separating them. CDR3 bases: TGTGCCAGCAGCTTGGGACAGGCGACCTACGAGCAGTACTTC. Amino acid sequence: CASSLGQATYEQYF.

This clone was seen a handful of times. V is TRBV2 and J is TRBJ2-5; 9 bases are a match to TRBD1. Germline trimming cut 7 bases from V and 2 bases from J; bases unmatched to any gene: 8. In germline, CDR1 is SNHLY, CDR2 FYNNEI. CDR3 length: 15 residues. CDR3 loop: CASTLGQGIQETQYF. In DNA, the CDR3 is TGTGCCAGCACCCTGGGACAGGGAATTCAAGAGACCCAGTACTTC.

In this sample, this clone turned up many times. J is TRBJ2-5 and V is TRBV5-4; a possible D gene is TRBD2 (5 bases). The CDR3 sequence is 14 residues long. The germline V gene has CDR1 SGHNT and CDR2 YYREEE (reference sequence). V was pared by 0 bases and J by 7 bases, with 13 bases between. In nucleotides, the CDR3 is TGTGCCAGCAGCTTGGAATCCGGACGGGGGACCCAGTACTTC. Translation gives CASSLESGRGTQYF.

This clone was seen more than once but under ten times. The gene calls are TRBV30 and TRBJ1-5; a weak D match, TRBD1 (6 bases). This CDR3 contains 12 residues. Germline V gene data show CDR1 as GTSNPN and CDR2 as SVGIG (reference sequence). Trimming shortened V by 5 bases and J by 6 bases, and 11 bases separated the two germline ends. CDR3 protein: CAWGQSGQPQHF. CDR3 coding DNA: TGTGCCTGGGGACAGTCTGGTCAGCCCCAGCATTTT. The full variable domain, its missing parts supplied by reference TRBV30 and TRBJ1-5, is SQTIHQWPATLVQPVGSPLSLECTVEGTSNPNLYWYRQAAGRGLQLLFYSVGIGQISSEVPQNLSASRPQDRQFILSSKKLLLSDSGFYLCAWGQSGQPQHFGDGTRLSIL.

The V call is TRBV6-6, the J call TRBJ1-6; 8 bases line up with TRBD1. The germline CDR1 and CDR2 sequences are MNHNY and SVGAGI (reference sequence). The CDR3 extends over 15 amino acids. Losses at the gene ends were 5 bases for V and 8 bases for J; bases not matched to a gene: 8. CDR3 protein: CASSPPDRGYSPLHF. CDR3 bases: TGTGCCAGCAGTCCGCCCGACAGGGGCTATTCACCCCTCCACTTT.

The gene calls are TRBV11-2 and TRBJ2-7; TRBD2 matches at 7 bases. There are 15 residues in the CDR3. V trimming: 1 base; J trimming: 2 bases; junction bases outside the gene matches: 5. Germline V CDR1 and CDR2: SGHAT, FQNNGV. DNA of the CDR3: TGTGCCAGCAGCTTAGCCCCCGGGACTACCTACGAGCAGTACTTC. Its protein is CASSLAPGTTYEQYF.

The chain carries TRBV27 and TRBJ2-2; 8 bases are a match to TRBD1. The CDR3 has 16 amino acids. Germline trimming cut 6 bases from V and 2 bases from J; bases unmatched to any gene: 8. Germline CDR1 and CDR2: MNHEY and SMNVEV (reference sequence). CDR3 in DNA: TGTGCCAGCAGCCGGGACAGGATTTCCAACACCGGGGAGCTGTTTTTT. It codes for CASSRDRISNTGELFF.

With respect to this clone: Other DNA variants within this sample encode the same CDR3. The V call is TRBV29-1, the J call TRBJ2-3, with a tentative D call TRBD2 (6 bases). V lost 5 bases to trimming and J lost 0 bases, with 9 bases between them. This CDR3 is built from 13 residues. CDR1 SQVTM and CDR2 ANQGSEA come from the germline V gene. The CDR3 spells CSVRAGSTDTQYF. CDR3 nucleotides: TGCAGCGTTCGGGCGGGAAGCACAGATACGCAGTATTTT.

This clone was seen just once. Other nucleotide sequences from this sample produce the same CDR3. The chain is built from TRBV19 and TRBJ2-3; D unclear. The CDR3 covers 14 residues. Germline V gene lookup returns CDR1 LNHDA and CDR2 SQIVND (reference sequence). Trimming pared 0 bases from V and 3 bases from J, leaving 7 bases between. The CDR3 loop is CASSIDSSTDTQYF. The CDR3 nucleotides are TGTGCCAGTAGTATAGATAGTTCTACAGATACGCAGTATTTT.

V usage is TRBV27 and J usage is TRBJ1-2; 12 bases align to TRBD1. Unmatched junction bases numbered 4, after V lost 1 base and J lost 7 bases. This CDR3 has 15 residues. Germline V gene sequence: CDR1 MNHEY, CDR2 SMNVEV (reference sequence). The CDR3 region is CASSLWGQGATGYTF. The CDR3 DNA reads TGTGCCAGCAGTTTATGGGGACAGGGGGCGACTGGCTACACCTTC.

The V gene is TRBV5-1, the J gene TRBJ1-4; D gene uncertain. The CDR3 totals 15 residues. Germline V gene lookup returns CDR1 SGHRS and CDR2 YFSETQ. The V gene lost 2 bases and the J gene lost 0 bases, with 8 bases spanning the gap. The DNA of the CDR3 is TGCGCCAGCAGCTTTAACACCGCAACTAATGAAAAACTGTTTTTT. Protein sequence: CASSFNTATNEKLFF.

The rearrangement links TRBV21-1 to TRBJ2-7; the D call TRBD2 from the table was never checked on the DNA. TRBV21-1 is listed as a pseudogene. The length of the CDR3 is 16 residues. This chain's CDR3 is CASSKAIAGGPYEQYF. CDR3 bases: TGTGCCAGCAGCAAAGCAATAGCGGGAGGGCCCTACGAGCAGTACTTC.

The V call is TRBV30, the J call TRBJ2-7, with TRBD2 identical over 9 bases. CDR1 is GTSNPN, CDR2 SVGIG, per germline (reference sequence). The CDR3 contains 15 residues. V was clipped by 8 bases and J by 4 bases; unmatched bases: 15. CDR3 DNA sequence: TGTGCCGCGGCGGAGCTAGCGGGGCTGGGGTACGAGCAGTACTTC. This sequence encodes CAAAELAGLGYEQYF.

Here the CDR3 DNA reads TGTGCCAGCAGAGGACAGGGTACGGATACCCAGTACTTC. This encodes CASRGQGTDTQYF. This rearrangement joins TRBV6-1 to TRBJ2-5; 8 nucleotides match TRBD1. Germline V CDR1 and CDR2: MNHNS, SASEGT. V lost 6 bases, J lost 8 bases, and 8 bases stayed unmatched. The CDR3 has 13 residues.

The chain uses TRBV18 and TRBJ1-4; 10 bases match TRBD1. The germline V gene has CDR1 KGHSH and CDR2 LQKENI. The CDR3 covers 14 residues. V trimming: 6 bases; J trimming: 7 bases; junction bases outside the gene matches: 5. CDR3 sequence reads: CASSPGQGLEKLFF. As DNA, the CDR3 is TGTGCCAGCTCGCCGGGACAGGGGCTTGAAAAACTGTTTTTT.

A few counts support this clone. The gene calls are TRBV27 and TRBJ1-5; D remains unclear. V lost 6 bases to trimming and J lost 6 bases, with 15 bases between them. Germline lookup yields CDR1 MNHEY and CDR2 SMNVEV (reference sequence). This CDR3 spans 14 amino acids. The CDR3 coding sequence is TGTGCCAGCAGAGGCCCTAGAGAGGGTCAGCCCCAGCATTTT. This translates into CASRGPREGQPQHF.

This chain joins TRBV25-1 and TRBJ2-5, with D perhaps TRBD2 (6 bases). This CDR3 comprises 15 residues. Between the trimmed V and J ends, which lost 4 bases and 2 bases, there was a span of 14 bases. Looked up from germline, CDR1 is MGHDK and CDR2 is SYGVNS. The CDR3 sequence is CASSAAGWGQETQYF. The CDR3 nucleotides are TGTGCCAGCAGTGCCGCGGGGTGGGGGCAAGAGACCCAGTACTTC.

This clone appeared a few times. CDR3: CATKQSSDNSPLHF. DNA for the CDR3: TGTGCCACCAAACAGTCTTCCGATAATTCACCCCTCCACTTT. The chain combines TRBV28 with TRBJ1-6; D remains ambiguous. Trimming shortened V by 10 bases and J by 5 bases, and 15 bases separated the two germline ends. CDR1 is MDHEN, CDR2 SYDVKM, per germline. The CDR3 is 14 amino acids.

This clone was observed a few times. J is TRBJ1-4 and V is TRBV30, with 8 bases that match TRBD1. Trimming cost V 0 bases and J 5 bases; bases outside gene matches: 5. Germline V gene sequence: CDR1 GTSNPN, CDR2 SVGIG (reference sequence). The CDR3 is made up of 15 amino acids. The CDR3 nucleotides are TGTGCCTGGAGTGTGAGGACAGGGCGAAATGAAAAACTGTTTTTT. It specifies CAWSVRTGRNEKLFF.

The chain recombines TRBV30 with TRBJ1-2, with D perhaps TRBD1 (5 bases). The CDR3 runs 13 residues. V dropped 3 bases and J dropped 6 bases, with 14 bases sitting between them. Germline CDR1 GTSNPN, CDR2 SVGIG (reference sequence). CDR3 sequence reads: CAWRSPRGDGYTF. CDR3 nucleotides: TGTGCCTGGAGGTCGCCCCGGGGGGATGGCTACACCTTC.

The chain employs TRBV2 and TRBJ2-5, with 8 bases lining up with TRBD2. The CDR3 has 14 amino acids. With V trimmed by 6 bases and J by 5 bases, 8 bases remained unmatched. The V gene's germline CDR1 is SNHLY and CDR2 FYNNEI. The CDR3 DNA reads TGTGCCAGCAGCGCCTCCCGGGAGGGGGAGACCCAGTACTTC. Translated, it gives CASSASREGETQYF.

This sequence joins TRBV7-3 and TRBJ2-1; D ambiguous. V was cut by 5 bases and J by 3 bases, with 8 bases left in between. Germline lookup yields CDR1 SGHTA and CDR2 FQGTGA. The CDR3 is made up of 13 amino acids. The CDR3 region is CASSQVGYNEQFF. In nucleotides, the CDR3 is TGTGCCAGCAGCCAGGTGGGCTACAATGAGCAGTTCTTC.

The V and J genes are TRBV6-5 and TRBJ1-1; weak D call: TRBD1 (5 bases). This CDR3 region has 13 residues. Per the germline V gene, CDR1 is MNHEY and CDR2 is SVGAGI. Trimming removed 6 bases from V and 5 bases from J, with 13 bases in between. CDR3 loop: CASSVTPGTEAFF. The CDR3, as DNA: TGTGCCAGCAGCGTGACGCCAGGGACTGAAGCTTTCTTT.